This TCR beta chain emerged from a study of T cell responses to AZD1222 COVID-19 vaccine. Study at large: Second-dose groups at about 4 or about 12 weeks were pooled.

TCRdb's copy holds only in-frame clones and misses some; the assay was immunoSEQ multiplex PCR. Of 90,000 to 150,000 clones listed, over 75% are singletons. As for this clone: The antigen remains unidentified.

Overall study findings and caveats: Among the donors, most were white British and more were female, and clonal diversity was possibly underestimated.

Here the sequenced sample was peripheral blood, taken on day 0 of AZD1222 vaccination. The source is an adult in good health.

CDR3 protein: CATTRDSHYQPQHF. CDR3 DNA: TGTGCCACTACCCGGGACAGTCACTATCAGCCCCAGCATTTT. The J gene is TRBJ1-5, the V gene TRBV15; 7 bases map to TRBD1. The CDR3 covers 14 residues. V gave up 9 bases and J gave up 5 bases; unmatched junction bases: 10. The germline gives CDR1 LNHNV, CDR2 YYDKDF (reference sequence).